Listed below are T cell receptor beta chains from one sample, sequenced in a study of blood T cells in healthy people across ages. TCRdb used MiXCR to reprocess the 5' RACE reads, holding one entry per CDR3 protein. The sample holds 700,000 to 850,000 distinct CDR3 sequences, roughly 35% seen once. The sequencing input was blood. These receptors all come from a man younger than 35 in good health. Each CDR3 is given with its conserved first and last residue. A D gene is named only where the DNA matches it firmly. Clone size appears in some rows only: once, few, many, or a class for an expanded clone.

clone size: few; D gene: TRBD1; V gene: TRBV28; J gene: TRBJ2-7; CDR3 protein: CASSLHQGAYEQYF; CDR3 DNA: TGTGCCAGCAGTCTACACCAGGGGGCCTACGAGCAGTACTTC
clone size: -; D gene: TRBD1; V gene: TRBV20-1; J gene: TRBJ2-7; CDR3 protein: CSASRTGDEQYF; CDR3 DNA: TGCAGTGCTAGCAGGACAGGGGACGAGCAGTACTTC
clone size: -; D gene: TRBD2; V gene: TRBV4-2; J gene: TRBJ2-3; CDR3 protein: CASSPRTSGGTWGTDTQYF; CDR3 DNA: TGTGCCAGCAGCCCCCGGACTAGCGGGGGTACCTGGGGAACAGATACGCAGTATTTT
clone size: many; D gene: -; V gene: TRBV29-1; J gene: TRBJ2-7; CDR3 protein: CSVDGGRDRAYEQYF; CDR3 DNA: TGCAGCGTTGACGGCGGGAGGGACAGGGCCTACGAGCAGTACTTC
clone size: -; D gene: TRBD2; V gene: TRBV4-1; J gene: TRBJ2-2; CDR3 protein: CASSQLAGGFEGELFF; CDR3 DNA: TGCGCCAGCAGCCAATTAGCGGGAGGGTTCGAGGGGGAGCTGTTTTTT
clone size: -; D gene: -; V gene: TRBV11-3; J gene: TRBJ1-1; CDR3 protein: CASSQDQGTDTEAFF; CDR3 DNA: TGTGCCAGCAGCCAAGACCAGGGGACCGACACTGAAGCTTTCTTT
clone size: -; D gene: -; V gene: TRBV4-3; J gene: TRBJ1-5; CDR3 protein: CASSQDLSGTGNQPQHF; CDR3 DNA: TGCGCCAGCAGCCAAGATCTTTCAGGGACGGGCAATCAGCCCCAGCATTTT
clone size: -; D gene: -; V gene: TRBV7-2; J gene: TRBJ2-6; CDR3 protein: CASTENRFGANVLTF; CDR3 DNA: TGTGCCAGCACCGAGAACAGGTTCGGGGCCAACGTCCTGACTTTC
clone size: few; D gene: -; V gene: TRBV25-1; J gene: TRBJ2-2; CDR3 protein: CASSEWRVTGELFF; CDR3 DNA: TGTGCCAGCAGTGAATGGAGGGTCACCGGGGAGCTGTTTTTT
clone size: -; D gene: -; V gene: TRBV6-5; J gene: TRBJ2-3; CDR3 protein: CASSRDTRSTDTQYF; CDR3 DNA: TGTGCCAGCAGCCGGGACACACGAAGCACAGATACGCAGTATTTT
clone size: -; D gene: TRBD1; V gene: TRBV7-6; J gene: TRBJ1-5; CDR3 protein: CASSSRQGAQPQHF; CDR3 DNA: TGTGCCAGCAGCTCCCGACAGGGGGCCCAGCCCCAGCATTTT
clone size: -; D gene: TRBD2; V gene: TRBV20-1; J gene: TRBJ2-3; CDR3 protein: CSAQLAGDTDTQYF; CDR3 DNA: TGCAGTGCTCAGTTGGCGGGGGACACAGATACGCAGTATTTT
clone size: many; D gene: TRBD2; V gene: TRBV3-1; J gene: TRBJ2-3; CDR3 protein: CASSSPRTSGTDTQYF; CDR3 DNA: TGTGCCAGCAGCTCCCCCCGGACTAGCGGCACAGATACGCAGTATTTT
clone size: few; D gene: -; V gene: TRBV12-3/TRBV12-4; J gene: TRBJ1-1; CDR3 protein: CASSIPGENTEAFF; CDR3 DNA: TGTGCCAGCAGTATTCCCGGGGAAAACACTGAAGCTTTCTTT
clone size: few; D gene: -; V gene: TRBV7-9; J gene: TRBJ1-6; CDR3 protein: CASTAGSSYNSPLHF; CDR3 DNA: TGTGCCAGCACCGCCGGGAGCTCCTATAATTCACCCCTCCACTTT
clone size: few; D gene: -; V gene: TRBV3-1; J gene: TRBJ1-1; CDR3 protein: CASSHQRTREAFF; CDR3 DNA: TGTGCCAGCAGCCACCAGAGAACACGTGAAGCTTTCTTT
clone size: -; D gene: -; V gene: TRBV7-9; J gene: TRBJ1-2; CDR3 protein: CASTIGGVDYGYTF; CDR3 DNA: TGTGCCAGCACCATAGGCGGGGTAGACTATGGCTACACCTTC
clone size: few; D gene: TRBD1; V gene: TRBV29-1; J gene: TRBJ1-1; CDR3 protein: CSVDETGQVEAFF; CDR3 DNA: TGCAGCGTTGATGAAACCGGACAGGTTGAAGCTTTCTTT
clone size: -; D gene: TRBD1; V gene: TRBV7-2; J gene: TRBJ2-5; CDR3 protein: CASSLSLTGGVETQYF; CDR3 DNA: TGTGCCAGCAGCTTATCCCTGACAGGGGGCGTAGAGACCCAGTACTTC
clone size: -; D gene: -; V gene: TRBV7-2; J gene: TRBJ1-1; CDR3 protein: CASSLSAGGSPMNTEAFF; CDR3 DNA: TGTGCCAGCAGCTTATCTGCTGGGGGGTCACCAATGAACACTGAAGCTTTCTTT
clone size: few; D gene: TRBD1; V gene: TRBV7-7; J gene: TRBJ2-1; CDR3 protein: CASSPCHRGLQTSYNEQFF; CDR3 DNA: TGTGCCAGCAGCCCCTGCCACAGGGGGCTCCAAACCTCCTACAATGAGCAGTTCTTC
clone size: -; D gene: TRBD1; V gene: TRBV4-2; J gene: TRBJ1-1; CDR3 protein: CASSQDPYRGGGEAFF; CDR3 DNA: TGTGCCAGCAGCCAAGATCCGTACAGGGGGGGAGGTGAAGCTTTCTTT
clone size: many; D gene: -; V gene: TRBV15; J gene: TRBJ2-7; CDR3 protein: CATSRDLVGRSTGSEQYF; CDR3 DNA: TGTGCCACCAGCAGAGATCTAGTTGGGAGATCGACTGGGTCCGAGCAGTACTTC
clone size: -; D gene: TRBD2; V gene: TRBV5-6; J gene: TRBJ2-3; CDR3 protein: CASSSRGREVTDTQYF; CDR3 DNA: TGTGCCAGCAGCTCGCGTGGGCGGGAGGTCACAGATACGCAGTATTTT
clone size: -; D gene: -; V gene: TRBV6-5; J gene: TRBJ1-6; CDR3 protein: CASSYKGRGTGSYNSPLHF; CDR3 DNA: TGTGCCAGCAGTTACAAGGGTCGAGGGACCGGCTCCTATAATTCACCCCTCCACTTT
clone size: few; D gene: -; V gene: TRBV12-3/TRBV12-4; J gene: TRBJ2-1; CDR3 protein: CATGQGGTLKYNEQFF; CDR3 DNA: TGTGCCACCGGCCAAGGGGGGACGCTTAAGTACAATGAGCAGTTCTTC
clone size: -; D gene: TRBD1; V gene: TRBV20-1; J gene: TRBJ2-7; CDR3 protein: CSAGQVGEQYF; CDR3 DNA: TGCAGTGCTGGACAGGTGGGCGAGCAGTACTTC
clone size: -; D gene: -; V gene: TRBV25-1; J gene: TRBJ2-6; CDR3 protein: CASRVGTGANVLTF; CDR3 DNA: TGTGCCAGCAGAGTGGGGACTGGGGCCAACGTCCTGACTTTC
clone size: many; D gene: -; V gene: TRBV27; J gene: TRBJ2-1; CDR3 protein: CASSPLDRSNNEQFF; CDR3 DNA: TGTGCCAGCAGTCCCTTGGACAGATCGAACAATGAGCAGTTCTTC
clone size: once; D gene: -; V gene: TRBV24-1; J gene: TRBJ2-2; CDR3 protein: CATKDYRVDTGELFF; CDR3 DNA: TGTGCCACCAAGGATTACAGGGTTGACACCGGGGAGCTGTTTTTT
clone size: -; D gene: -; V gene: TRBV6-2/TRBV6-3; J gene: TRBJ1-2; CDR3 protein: CASSYAASTGHYGYTF; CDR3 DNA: TGCGCCAGCAGTTACGCAGCCTCTACTGGACACTATGGCTACACCTTC
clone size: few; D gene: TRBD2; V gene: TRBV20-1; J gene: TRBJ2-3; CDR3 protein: CSARRRERDTQYF; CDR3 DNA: TGCAGTGCTAGAAGGCGGGAGAGGGATACGCAGTATTTT
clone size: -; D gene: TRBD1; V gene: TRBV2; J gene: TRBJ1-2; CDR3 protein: CASSESTGLFGYGYTF; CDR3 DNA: TGTGCCAGCAGTGAATCGACAGGGCTCTTCGGCTATGGCTACACCTTC
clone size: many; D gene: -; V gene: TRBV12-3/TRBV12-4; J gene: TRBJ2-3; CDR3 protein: CASNPSDTDTQYF; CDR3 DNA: TGTGCCAGCAATCCCTCAGACACAGATACGCAGTATTTT
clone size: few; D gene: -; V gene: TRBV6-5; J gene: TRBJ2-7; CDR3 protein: CAGSLVRTSYEQYF; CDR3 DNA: TGTGCCGGCAGTTTAGTAAGGACGTCCTACGAGCAGTACTTC
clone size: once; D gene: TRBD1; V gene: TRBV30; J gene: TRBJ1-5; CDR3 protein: CAWSAPGQFYNQPQHF; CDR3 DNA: TGTGCCTGGAGCGCACCGGGACAGTTCTACAATCAGCCCCAGCATTTT
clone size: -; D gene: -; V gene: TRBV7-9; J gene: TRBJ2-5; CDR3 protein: CASTPAGTRQETQYF; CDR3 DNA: TGTGCCAGCACCCCCGCAGGGACTCGGCAAGAGACCCAGTACTTC
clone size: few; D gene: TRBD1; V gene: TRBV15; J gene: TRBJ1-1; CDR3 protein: CATSKGQGGMVAFF; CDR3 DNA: TGTGCCACCAGCAAAGGACAGGGTGGAATGGTAGCTTTCTTT
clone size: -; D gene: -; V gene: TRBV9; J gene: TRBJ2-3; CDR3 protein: CASSVDDTDTQYF; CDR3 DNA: TGTGCCAGCAGCGTAGATGACACAGATACGCAGTATTTT
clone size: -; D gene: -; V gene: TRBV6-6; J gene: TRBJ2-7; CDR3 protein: CASNRVARAYEQYF; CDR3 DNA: TGTGCCAGCAACCGAGTTGCCAGGGCCTACGAGCAGTACTTC
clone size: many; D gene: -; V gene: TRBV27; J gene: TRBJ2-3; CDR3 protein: CASSRGGDTQYF; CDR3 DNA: TGTGCCAGCAGCCGAGGTGGGGATACGCAGTATTTT
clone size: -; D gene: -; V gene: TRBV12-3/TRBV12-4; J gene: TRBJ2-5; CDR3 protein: CASSLGGSGEETQYF; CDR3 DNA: TGTGCCAGCAGTTTAGGGGGGTCGGGGGAAGAGACCCAGTACTTC
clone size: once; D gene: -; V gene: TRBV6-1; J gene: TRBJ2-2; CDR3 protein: CASSRERGAGANTGERFF; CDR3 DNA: TGTGCCAGCAGCCGTGAAAGGGGCGCGGGTGCGAACACCGGGGAGCGGTTTTTT
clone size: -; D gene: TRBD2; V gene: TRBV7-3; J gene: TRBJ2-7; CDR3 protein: CASSRTSGGTYNEQYF; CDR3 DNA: TGTGCCAGCAGCCGTACTAGCGGGGGGACCTACAATGAGCAGTACTTC
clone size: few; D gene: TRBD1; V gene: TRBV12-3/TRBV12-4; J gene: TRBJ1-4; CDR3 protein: CASSLLGTGYEKLFF; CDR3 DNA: TGTGCCAGCAGCCTCCTCGGGACAGGGTATGAAAAACTGTTTTTT
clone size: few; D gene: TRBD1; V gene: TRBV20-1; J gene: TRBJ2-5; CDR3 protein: CSARLHHGTGYDEQYF; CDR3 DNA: TGCAGTGCTAGGCTACACCATGGGACAGGGTACGATGAGCAGTACTTC
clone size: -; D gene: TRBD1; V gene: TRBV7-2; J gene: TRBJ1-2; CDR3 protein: CASSIDRGPYGYTF; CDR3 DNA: TGTGCCAGCAGCATCGACAGGGGGCCCTATGGCTACACCTTC
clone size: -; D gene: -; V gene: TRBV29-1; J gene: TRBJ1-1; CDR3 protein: CSGDRRHTEAFF; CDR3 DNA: TGCAGCGGAGACCGGAGGCACACTGAAGCTTTCTTT
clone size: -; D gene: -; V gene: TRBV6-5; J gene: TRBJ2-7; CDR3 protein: CASSNSGSGFEQYF; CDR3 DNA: TGTGCCAGCAGTAACTCGGGGTCCGGGTTCGAGCAGTACTTC
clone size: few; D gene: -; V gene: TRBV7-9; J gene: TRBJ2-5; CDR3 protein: CASSINEETQYF; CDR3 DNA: TGTGCCAGCAGCATCAACGAAGAGACCCAGTACTTC
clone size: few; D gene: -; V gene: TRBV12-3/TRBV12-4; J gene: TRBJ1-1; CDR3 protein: CASSLGLIEAFF; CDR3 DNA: TGTGCCAGCAGTTTGGGGTTGATTGAAGCTTTCTTT